This T cell receptor beta chain was observed in a study of Ad26.COV2.S vaccination and SARS-CoV-2 variants. Across the study: Sample donor was a member of the COV1001 Ad26.COV2.S trial arm. Into the muscle, Ad26.COV2.S was dosed once or twice, 56 days apart. Study-wide findings and caveats: Following vaccination, spike-specific CD8+ and CD4+ T cell responses reportedly exhibited substantial breadth.

V was clipped by 7 bases and J by 8 bases, with 14 bases between them. The CDR3 has 11 amino acids. Germline V gene sequence: CDR1 SQVTM, CDR2 ANQGSEA. Described treatment: around 19 received Ad26.COV2.S at low or high dose, single or two shots; several received placebo; per-sample allocation not given. The study sampled participants on day 63 after the first vaccine or placebo injection. This person who donated was an adult of 18-55 years in Boston. The assay was immunoSEQ multiplex PCR, and TCRdb's table has in-frame clones only and misses some. The profile shows about 400,000 clones, approximately 91% of them singletons. Note on this clone: Its antigen is not known. Other DNA sequences of this sample code for an identical CDR3.

The sequence was collected from a person aged 18 to 59 who received the Ad26.COV2.S COVID-19 vaccine or a placebo. The sample was peripheral blood, taken in a trial of Ad26.COV2.S vaccine versus placebo. V is TRBV29-1 and J is TRBJ1-2; D is unclear. The DNA for the CDR3 is TGCAGCGCTTGGACGGGTCCAGGCTACACCTTC. Translation gives CSAWTGPGYTF.